This T cell receptor beta chain originates from a study of T cells in Graves' hyperthyroidism and ophthalmopathy. Germline values: CDR1 SGHRS, CDR2 YFSETQ. This CDR3 contains 13 residues. The junction had 2 bases not matched to a gene; V was cut back by 3 bases and J by 4 bases. This clonotype was detected many times. Amplification of TCR beta CDR3 regions used RNA as the template. HTBI primers were used for first-round RT-PCR of the TCR CDR3. TCRdb re-called the multiplex PCR reads with MiXCR, one entry per CDR3 protein. This sample has approximately 570,000 distinct CDR3 sequences; roughly 21% occur once, and the top ten carry about 50%.

Sequencing was done on a sample of blood. The sequence was collected from a man between 35 and 55 years old with Graves' ophthalmopathy. This chain links TRBV5-1 with TRBJ1-1; 8 bases are shared with TRBD1. CDR3 region: CASSWTGPTEAFF. Written as DNA, the CDR3 is TGCGCCAGCAGCTGGACAGGGCCCACTGAAGCTTTCTTT.